One sample yielded the 30 T cell receptor beta chains listed below, sequenced in a study of blood T cell repertoires in COVID-19. Libraries were prepared by immunoSEQ multiplex PCR; TCRdb keeps only in-frame clonotypes and omits some of them. The sample consists of hundreds of thousands of clones, 85% to 90% of them appearing once. Sequencing used PBMCs or T cells enriched from blood (not recorded which). Receptors originate from a woman aged 18-29 years with acute COVID-19.

The rearrangement joins TRBV9 to TRBJ2-3; 9 nucleotides align to TRBD2. CDR1 and CDR2 from the germline V gene are SGDLS and YYNGEE. This CDR3 spans 16 amino acids. After removal of 0 bases from V and 5 bases from J, the junction contained 7 bases not matched to a gene. CDR3: CASSVDLSGGGDTQYF. The DNA for the CDR3 is TGTGCCAGCAGCGTAGACCTTAGCGGGGGAGGAGATACGCAGTATTTT.

The chain employs TRBV10-1 and TRBJ2-1, with 12 bases fitting TRBD2. Germline lookup yields CDR1 WNHNN and CDR2 SYGVQD (reference sequence). J was trimmed by 8 bases and V by 9 bases; bases with no gene match: 8. This CDR3 comprises 14 residues. Written as DNA, the CDR3 is TGCGCCAGTTCGACTAGCGGGAGTACGTATGAGCAGTTCTTC. Translating gives CASSTSGSTYEQFF.

The V gene is TRBV9, the J gene TRBJ1-4; 10 bases are a match to TRBD1. CDR1 is SGDLS and CDR2 is YYNGEE in the germline V gene. The CDR3 is 15 amino acids. V dropped 3 bases and J dropped 5; count of bases not matched to a gene: 4. The CDR3 nucleotides are TGTGCCAGCAGCGAGACAGGGGGCCGGAATGAAAAACTGTTTTTT. Amino acid sequence: CASSETGGRNEKLFF. Complete variable domain (other parts from reference TRBV9 and TRBJ1-4): DSGVTQTPKHLITATGQRVTLRCSPRSGDLSVYWYQQSLDQGLQFLIQYYNGEERAKGNILERFSAQQFPDLHSELNLSSLELGDSALYFCASSETGGRNEKLFFGSGTQLSVL.

This sequence joins TRBV5-6 and TRBJ1-4, with 9 bases aligning to TRBD1. The CDR3 runs to 14 residues. Germline V CDR1 and CDR2: SGHDT, YYEEEE. The V gene end was trimmed by 3 bases and the J gene end by 8 bases; junction bases not matched to a gene: 5. CDR3 region: CASSYGTGNEKLFF. CDR3 in DNA: TGTGCCAGCAGCTACGGGACAGGGAACGAAAAACTGTTTTTT.

The rearrangement links TRBV6-5 to TRBJ1-2; TRBD1 agrees at 8 bases. Unmatched junction bases numbered 10, after V lost 8 bases and J lost 8 bases. Per the germline V gene, CDR1 is MNHEY and CDR2 is SVGAGI. The CDR3 extends over 13 amino acids. CDR3 in amino acids: CASLWTGFEGYTF. CDR3 DNA: TGTGCCAGCCTCTGGACAGGGTTCGAGGGCTACACCTTC.

This chain links TRBV12-5 with TRBJ2-7; 13 positions match TRBD2. The length of the CDR3 is 18 residues. Per germline, CDR1 LGHNT and CDR2 FRNRAP. V was clipped by 0 bases and J by 3 bases; unmatched bases: 8. The CDR3 DNA reads TGTGCTAGTGGTTTGGTACCCCCCAGGACTAGCGGGAGCTACGAGCAGTACTTC. Its protein product is CASGLVPPRTSGSYEQYF.

This clone is a singleton in its sample. The chain recombines TRBV7-2 with TRBJ2-1; TRBD2 matches 11 bases. The CDR3 is 17 amino acids. Germline lookup yields CDR1 SGHTA and CDR2 FQGNSA. J was trimmed by 7 bases and V by 0 bases; bases with no gene match: 8. The CDR3 spells CASSLALAGGGKNEQFF. The CDR3 DNA follows: TGTGCCAGCAGCTTAGCGCTAGCGGGAGGCGGGAAGAATGAGCAGTTCTTC.

J is TRBJ2-7 and V is TRBV7-6; 7 positions agree with TRBD2. Trimming took 1 base from V and 9 from J; bases not matched to a gene: 12. CDR1 and CDR2 (germline): SGHVS, FNYEAQ. This CDR3 comprises 15 residues. The CDR3 loop is CASSLGLASTDLQYF. The CDR3 nucleotides read TGTGCCAGCAGCTTAGGACTAGCAAGCACTGATCTGCAGTACTTC.

This clone has a single count. V is TRBV6-4 and J is TRBJ2-1, with TRBD2 matching 8 bases. V lost 5 bases to trimming and J lost 4 bases; unmatched junction nucleotides: 7. Germline CDR1 and CDR2: MRHNA and SNTAGT. The CDR3 totals 15 residues. CDR3 region: CASSRTSGPYNEQFF. The CDR3 nucleotides are TGTGCCAGCAGTCGCACTAGCGGACCTTACAATGAGCAGTTCTTC.

This chain uses TRBV7-2 with TRBJ1-3; tentatively, D is TRBD1 (6 bases). The germline V gene has CDR1 SGHTA and CDR2 FQGNSA. V shed 4 bases and J shed 0 bases, with 16 bases lying between them. The CDR3 covers 17 residues. CDR3 DNA sequence: TGTGCCAGCAGCTCCCAGACAGGCTTCTACTCTGGAAACACCATATATTTT. It yields the protein CASSSQTGFYSGNTIYF.

The chain carries TRBV6-5 and TRBJ2-7; no clear D. Between the trimmed V and J ends, which lost 6 bases and 4 bases, there was a span of 10 bases. The CDR3 sequence is 12 residues long. Germline CDR1 reads MNHEY; CDR2 reads SVGAGI. For the CDR3, the DNA is TGTGCCAGCAGCCCGACGGGTTACGAGCAGTACTTC. The encoded protein is CASSPTGYEQYF.

The chain uses TRBV5-1 and TRBJ1-2; the match to TRBD1 covers 10 bases. The CDR3 runs 16 residues. V lost 2 bases, J lost 1 base, and 5 bases stayed unmatched. CDR1 and CDR2 from the germline V gene are SGHRS and YFSETQ. This CDR3 is CASSLDRGHFNYGYTF. CDR3 sequence (DNA): TGCGCCAGCAGCTTAGACAGGGGGCATTTTAACTATGGCTACACCTTC.

The chain links TRBV4-1 to TRBJ1-3; 8 bases map to TRBD1. The trim removed 5 bases at V and 4 bases at J, leaving 10 bases unmatched. The CDR3 loop spans 16 amino acids. Germline V gene data show CDR1 as MGHRA and CDR2 as YSYEKL. The CDR3 loop is CASSERQGASGNTIYF. As DNA, the CDR3 is TGCGCCAGCAGCGAGAGGCAGGGGGCTTCGGGAAACACCATATATTTT.

This chain uses TRBV27 with TRBJ2-1; TRBD2 matches 14 bases. The ends lost 3 bases at V and 6 bases at J; junction bases unmatched: 22. Germline-derived CDR1 and CDR2 are MNHEY and SMNVEV (reference sequence). The CDR3 is 22 amino acids. CDR3 amino acids: CASSFVLSGTSGRGGLRNEQFF. Here the CDR3 DNA reads TGTGCCAGCAGTTTCGTTCTTTCCGGGACTAGCGGGAGAGGGGGACTACGCAATGAGCAGTTCTTC.

The chain is built from TRBV30 and TRBJ2-7, with 7 bases identical to TRBD1. CDR1 and CDR2 from the germline V gene are GTSNPN and SVGIG (reference sequence). Unmatched junction bases numbered 8, after V lost 1 base and J lost 5 bases. This CDR3 is 14 amino acids long. The DNA for the CDR3 is TGTGCCTGGAGTGGGCGACAGGGTAACCACGAGCAGTACTTC. This translates into CAWSGRQGNHEQYF.

This clone is medium-sized in the sample. Other DNA sequences in the sample encode the same CDR3. V gene TRBV19 combines with J gene TRBJ2-1; 10 nucleotides line up with TRBD2. The CDR3 runs 15 residues. V lost 1 base to trimming and J lost 4 bases; unmatched junction nucleotides: 1. Germline assignment: CDR1 LNHDA and CDR2 SQIVND (reference sequence). The CDR3 region has the DNA TGTGCCAGTAGTATAGGGACTAGCGGTTACAATGAGCAGTTCTTC. Translated: CASSIGTSGYNEQFF.

The rearrangement links TRBV5-4 to TRBJ1-2, with 9 nucleotides matching TRBD1. The germline gives CDR1 SGHNT, CDR2 YYREEE (reference sequence). CDR3 length: 15 amino acids. The V gene end was trimmed by 0 bases and the J gene end by 8 bases; junction bases not matched to a gene: 8. The CDR3, as DNA: TGTGCCAGCAGCTTGGCCGGGACAGGGCGGTCCGGCTACACCTTC. Its protein is CASSLAGTGRSGYTF. Supplemented by reference TRBV5-4 and TRBJ1-2, the full variable domain reads ETGVTQSPTHLIKTRGQQVTLRCSSQSGHNTVSWYQQALGQGPQFIFQYYREEENGRGNFPPRFSGLQFPNYSSELNVNALELDDSALYLCASSLAGTGRSGYTFGSGTRLTVV.

The chain links TRBV20-1 to TRBJ2-1; 8 bases align to TRBD2. The CDR3 extends over 12 amino acids. With V trimmed by 3 bases and J by 12 bases, 7 bases remained unmatched. The germline V gene has CDR1 DFQATT and CDR2 SNEGSKA (reference sequence). CDR3 sequence (DNA): TGCAGTGCTAGTTCCAGCGGGGGACCGCAGTTCTTC. Translation gives CSASSSGGPQFF.

This rearrangement joins TRBV11-3 to TRBJ2-3; D uncertain. The CDR3 runs 16 residues. Trimming cost V 1 base and J 3 bases, with 14 bases left between them. CDR1 is SGHNT and CDR2 is YENEEA in the germline V gene. The CDR3 DNA reads TGTGCCAGCAGCTTAGGATTTGGCAGAACAACAGATACGCAGTATTTT. Translated, it gives CASSLGFGRTTDTQYF. Based on the CDR3 plus reference TRBV11-3 and TRBJ2-3, the full variable domain is EAGVVQSPRYKIIEKKQPVAFWCNPISGHNTLYWYLQNLGQGPELLIRYENEEAVDDSQLPKDRFSAERLKGVDSTLKIQPAELGDSAVYLCASSLGFGRTTDTQYFGPGTRLTVL.

The chain is built from TRBV27 and TRBJ1-5; D is possibly TRBD1 (5 bases). Germline lookup yields CDR1 MNHEY and CDR2 SMNVEV (reference sequence). Between the trimmed V and J ends, which lost 1 base and 4 bases, there was a span of 11 bases. This CDR3 is 15 amino acids long. The CDR3 is CASSLFRASNQPQHF. CDR3 in DNA: TGTGCCAGCAGTTTATTCAGGGCCTCAAATCAGCCCCAGCATTTT.

A remark on this clone: Distinct nucleotide sequences in the sample also encode this CDR3. The V and J genes are TRBV4-1 and TRBJ1-2; 7 bases are a match to TRBD1. V dropped 1 base and J dropped 4; count of bases not matched to a gene: 6. Germline CDR1 MGHRA, CDR2 YSYEKL. This CDR3 has 15 amino acids. The DNA of the CDR3 is TGCGCCAGCAGCCAAGGCCCCGGGACAGCCTATGGCTACACCTTC. Its translation is CASSQGPGTAYGYTF.

The chain is built from TRBV4-2 and TRBJ1-3; 9 bases fit TRBD1. CDR1 is LGHNA, CDR2 YNFKEQ, per germline. The CDR3 runs 17 residues. The ends lost 1 base at V and 0 bases at J; junction bases unmatched: 4. The CDR3 nucleotides are TGTGCCAGCAGCCAAGTAGGACAGGGGAGCTCTGGAAACACCATATATTTT. It specifies CASSQVGQGSSGNTIYF.

V usage is TRBV3-1 (or the pseudogene TRBV3-2) and J usage is TRBJ2-2; the D gene is possibly TRBD1 (5 bases). There are 15 residues in the CDR3. The germline gives CDR1 LGHDT, CDR2 YNNKEL (reference sequence). V was clipped by 5 bases and J by 3 bases, with 13 bases between them. The CDR3 spells CASSRGWVYTGELFF. The CDR3 region has the DNA TGTGCCAGCAGCAGGGGCTGGGTTTACACCGGGGAGCTGTTTTTT.

V and J are TRBV6-4 and TRBJ1-1, with TRBD1 matching over 9 bases. Germline trimming cut 0 bases from V and 5 bases from J; bases unmatched to any gene: 4. The CDR3 consists of 15 residues. The germline gives CDR1 MRHNA, CDR2 SNTAGT. The CDR3 reads CASSDSGTGRTEAFF. The DNA of the CDR3 is TGTGCCAGCAGTGACTCCGGGACAGGGAGGACTGAAGCTTTCTTT.

J is TRBJ1-1 and V is TRBV15; D may be TRBD1 (6 bases). V was pared by 1 base and J by 6 bases, with 12 bases between. Germline-derived CDR1 and CDR2 are LNHNV and YYDKDF (reference sequence). CDR3 length equals 14 residues. Written as DNA, the CDR3 is TGTGCCACCAGCAGAGGGTTGGCAGGGGCTGAAGCTTTCTTT. Its protein product is CATSRGLAGAEAFF.

The chain links TRBV6-5 to TRBJ2-5; 7 bases are shared with TRBD1. V trimming: 8 bases; J trimming: 4 bases; junction bases outside the gene matches: 13. The CDR3 is made up of 15 amino acids. The germline gives CDR1 MNHEY, CDR2 SVGAGI. The CDR3 DNA reads as TGTGCCAGCGCCTACACCGGGACAGTTTTAGAGACCCAGTACTTC. Amino acid sequence: CASAYTGTVLETQYF.

This chain joins TRBV7-8 and TRBJ1-6, with D perhaps matching TRBD1 (5 bases). V was clipped by 1 base and J by 7 bases, with 14 bases between them. The CDR3 has 16 amino acids. From germline, CDR1 is SGHVS and CDR2 FQNEAQ. CDR3 nucleotides: TGTGCCAGCAGCTTAGGGGGGGTACAGATCAATTCACCCCTCCACTTT. Residues: CASSLGGVQINSPLHF.

This chain connects TRBV19 to TRBJ1-5, with 10 nucleotides matching TRBD1. V was pared by 7 bases and J by 6 bases, with 3 bases of the junction left unmatched. Germline V lookup: CDR1 LNHDA, CDR2 SQIVND (reference sequence). The length of the CDR3 is 13 residues. For the CDR3, the DNA is TGTGCCAGTACCCGGACAGGGGGTCAGCCCCAGCATTTT. Translating gives CASTRTGGQPQHF. The entire variable domain, with the rest obtained from reference TRBV19 and TRBJ1-5, is as follows: DGGITQSPKYLFRKEGQNVTLSCEQNLNHDAMYWYRQDPGQGLRLIYYSQIVNDFQKGDIAEGYSVSREKKESFPLTVTSAQKNPTAFYLCASTRTGGQPQHFGDGTRLSIL.

The chain employs TRBV2 and TRBJ2-1; TRBD2 matches 7 bases. The CDR3 spans 15 residues. V trimming: 1 base; J trimming: 5 bases; junction bases outside the gene matches: 5. The germline V gene has CDR1 SNHLY and CDR2 FYNNEI. The CDR3 is CASSEVQGGDNEQFF. CDR3 sequence (DNA): TGTGCCAGCAGTGAAGTCCAGGGAGGGGACAATGAGCAGTTCTTC.

This clone was seen a few times. The V and J genes are TRBV20-1 and TRBJ2-7; no clear D gene. From germline, CDR1 is DFQATT and CDR2 SNEGSKA (reference sequence). The CDR3 consists of 11 residues. V lost 5 bases, J lost 3 bases, and 8 bases lay in between. Written as DNA, the CDR3 is TGCAGTGCTTTAGGAGACTACGAGCAGTACTTC. This encodes CSALGDYEQYF.